The 31 T cell receptor beta chains below come from one sample, sequenced in a study of cytomegalovirus exposure and HLA in healthy donors (dated by TCRdb to the late 2010s). Libraries were constructed by the immunoSEQ multiplex PCR assay. The multiplex PCR relied on a mix of 60 forward primers for TCR Vbeta segments and 13 reverse primers for TCR Jbeta segments. TCRdb carries this immuneACCESS record with in-frame sequences only. Its versions omit some clonotypes, under half of them owing to an unresolved V gene in the studies checked, with the rest unexplained. The sample contains roughly 160,000 clones, approximately 84% of them found a single time. The ten most abundant clones make up about 2.7% of the sample. The source material was PBMCs. The receptors were gathered from a man aged 30 to 39 in good health and CMV-seropositive.

The chain has TRBV11-2 and TRBJ2-7; D may be TRBD1 (5 bases). V was cut by 6 bases and J by 0 bases, with 15 bases left in between. The germline gives CDR1 SGHAT, CDR2 FQNNGV. There are 15 residues in the CDR3. CDR3 amino acids: CASSGSQGSSYEQYF. The CDR3 coding sequence is TGTGCCAGCAGTGGCTCGCAGGGAAGCTCCTACGAGCAGTACTTC.

V gene TRBV7-3 combines with J gene TRBJ2-5; the D gene is possibly TRBD1 (5 bases). The ends were cut back, 3 bases at V and 2 bases at J, with 7 bases in the middle. CDR3 length: 13 amino acids. Germline-derived CDR1 and CDR2 are SGHTA and FQGTGA. CDR3 sequence: CASSLTVQETQYF. The CDR3 region has the DNA TGTGCCAGCAGCTTGACAGTACAAGAGACCCAGTACTTC.

The gene calls are TRBV19 and TRBJ2-3, with 9 bases that match TRBD2. CDR1 and CDR2 (germline): LNHDA, SQIVND (reference sequence). The CDR3 length is 15 residues. V was pared by 1 base and J by 4 bases, with 3 bases of the junction left unmatched. The chain's CDR3 is CASSIGAGGSDTQYF. Here the CDR3 DNA reads TGTGCCAGTAGTATAGGGGCGGGAGGGTCAGATACGCAGTATTTT.

This clone was counted a few times. V and J are TRBV2 and TRBJ2-5, with D perhaps TRBD2 (6 bases). CDR1 and CDR2 (germline): SNHLY, FYNNEI. The CDR3 has 16 residues. Trimming stripped 5 bases from V and 5 bases from J, with 21 bases between. In DNA form, the CDR3 reads TGTGCCAGCAGTTCCGAGCGGGCCCTCGGCTCGGAGACCCAGTACTTC. It translates to CASSSERALGSETQYF.

DNA of the CDR3: TGCAGCGTTTCGGGACTACAGCAAGAGACCCAGTACTTC. Residues: CSVSGLQQETQYF. This sequence joins TRBV29-1 and TRBJ2-5; the match to TRBD2 covers 7 bases. There are 13 residues in the CDR3. J gave up 2 bases and V 5 bases, and 5 bases lay outside the gene matches. CDR1 SQVTM and CDR2 ANQGSEA come from the germline V gene.

This chain uses TRBV2 with TRBJ1-5; D possibly corresponds to TRBD1 (6 bases). V was cut by 8 bases and J by 0 bases, with 17 bases left in between. This CDR3 spans 16 amino acids. Germline CDR1 SNHLY, CDR2 FYNNEI. CDR3 protein: CASRSTGIYSNQPQHF. The CDR3 nucleotides are TGTGCCAGCCGATCGACAGGCATCTATAGCAATCAGCCCCAGCATTTT. The full variable domain, its missing parts supplied by reference TRBV2 and TRBJ1-5, is EPEVTQTPSHQVTQMGQEVILRCVPISNHLYFYWYRQILGQKVEFLVSFYNNEISEKSEIFDDQFSVERPDGSNFTLKIRSTKLEDSAMYFCASRSTGIYSNQPQHFGDGTRLSIL.

This clone was observed a single time. J is TRBJ2-2 and V is TRBV4-2; a possible D gene is TRBD2 (5 bases). V lost 4 bases and J 3 bases, leaving 12 bases between the germline ends. CDR1 is LGHNA and CDR2 is YNFKEQ in the germline V gene. This CDR3 comprises 15 residues. Here the CDR3 reads CASSLRGGDTGELFF. CDR3 coding DNA: TGTGCCAGCAGCCTCCGGGGTGGGGACACCGGGGAGCTGTTTTTT.

The chain employs TRBV7-9 and TRBJ2-5; maybe TRBD1 (5 bases). The CDR3 is made up of 16 amino acids. V gave up 4 bases and J gave up 1 base, with 16 bases separating them. Germline CDR1 and CDR2: SEHNR and FQNEAQ (reference sequence). As DNA, the CDR3 is TGTGCCAGCAGCTCAGGGCCTCTCTTCCGCCAAGAGACCCAGTACTTC. Translated: CASSSGPLFRQETQYF.

The gene calls are TRBV10-3 and TRBJ2-7, with D maybe TRBD2 (5 bases). V gave up 5 bases and J gave up 2 bases, with 16 bases separating them. Germline V CDR1 and CDR2: ENHRY, SYGVKD. The CDR3 consists of 15 residues. The CDR3, as DNA: TGTGCCATCAGTTCCGGGAACCTGGGCGCCTACGAGCAGTACTTC. This sequence encodes CAISSGNLGAYEQYF.

V usage is TRBV27 and J usage is TRBJ2-3; D might be TRBD2 (6 bases). The germline V and J ends were trimmed by 0 bases and 5 bases, with 18 bases remaining between them. CDR3 length: 17 amino acids. Germline CDR1 MNHEY, CDR2 SMNVEV (reference sequence). The CDR3 DNA reads TGTGCCAGCAGTTTATCCCTCGGGCTAGCGATGTTAGATACGCAGTATTTT. It codes for CASSLSLGLAMLDTQYF.

The chain joins TRBV6-5 to TRBJ1-2; TRBD1 matches at 9 bases. V was clipped by 5 bases and J by 4 bases; unmatched bases: 8. The CDR3 extends over 15 amino acids. Germline V CDR1 and CDR2: MNHEY, SVGAGI. The CDR3 nucleotides are TGTGCCAGCAGTACCCCGGGACAGGGTGGCTATGGCTACACCTTC. Translating gives CASSTPGQGGYGYTF.

The chain is built from TRBV4-2 and TRBJ2-3; D unresolved. The germline V gene has CDR1 LGHNA and CDR2 YNFKEQ. This CDR3 has 17 residues. V lost 4 bases and J lost 0, with 17 bases in between. The CDR3 nucleotides are TGTGCCAGCAGCCCTTTAGTGGTTAGAACTAGCACAGATACGCAGTATTTT. This encodes CASSPLVVRTSTDTQYF.

The CDR3 reads CASRPSPGLAGNEQFF. CDR3 sequence (DNA): TGTGCCAGCAGGCCATCTCCGGGACTAGCTGGCAATGAGCAGTTCTTC. The chain employs TRBV4-2 and TRBJ2-1, with 9 bases matching TRBD2. The germline V gene encodes CDR1 LGHNA and CDR2 YNFKEQ. V dropped 6 bases and J dropped 6; count of bases not matched to a gene: 12. The CDR3 extends over 16 amino acids.

The V and J genes are TRBV9 and TRBJ2-1; 8 bases are shared with TRBD2. This CDR3 contains 16 residues. V lost 1 base to trimming and J lost 4 bases; unmatched junction nucleotides: 7. Germline V gives CDR1 SGDLS, CDR2 YYNGEE. The CDR3 DNA is TGTGCCAGCAGCGTACGCCAAGCGGGAGCTTACAATGAGCAGTTCTTC. Its translation is CASSVRQAGAYNEQFF. Full variable domain (remainder filled in from reference TRBV9 and TRBJ2-1): DSGVTQTPKHLITATGQRVTLRCSPRSGDLSVYWYQQSLDQGLQFLIQYYNGEERAKGNILERFSAQQFPDLHSELNLSSLELGDSALYFCASSVRQAGAYNEQFFGPGTRLTVL.

The chain carries TRBV5-1 and TRBJ1-2; D not certain. Germline V gene lookup returns CDR1 SGHRS and CDR2 YFSETQ. V gave up 1 base and J gave up 5 bases, with 9 bases separating them. This CDR3 is built from 13 residues. The CDR3 DNA is TGCGCCAGCAGCTTGAACGGGGAGTATGGCTACACCTTC. Amino acid sequence: CASSLNGEYGYTF. The full variable domain, its missing parts supplied by reference TRBV5-1 and TRBJ1-2, is KAGVTQTPRYLIKTRGQQVTLSCSPISGHRSVSWYQQTPGQGLQFLFEYFSETQRNKGNFPGRFSGRQFSNSRSEMNVSTLELGDSALYLCASSLNGEYGYTFGSGTRLTVV.

This chain links TRBV28 with TRBJ2-1, with 12 bases identical to TRBD2. Germline V lookup: CDR1 MDHEN, CDR2 SYDVKM. The CDR3 is made up of 15 amino acids. Losses at the gene ends were 4 bases for V and 15 bases for J; bases not matched to a gene: 13. CDR3 protein: CASSSGGPSGRARFF. CDR3 sequence (DNA): TGTGCCAGCAGTTCTGGGGGTCCTAGCGGGAGGGCCCGGTTCTTC.

The genes are TRBV6-5 and TRBJ1-6; D is possibly TRBD1 (6 bases). Trimming cost V 4 bases and J 6 bases, with 16 bases left between them. The CDR3 runs to 16 residues. Germline CDR1 reads MNHEY; CDR2 reads SVGAGI. CDR3 DNA sequence: TGTGCCAGCAGTTTCGCTGGACAGAATGTTAATTCACCCCTCCACTTT. Translation: CASSFAGQNVNSPLHF.

This CDR3 reads CSARRETQYF. The CDR3 nucleotides are TGCAGTGCGCGGAGAGAGACCCAGTACTTC. The rearrangement links TRBV20-1 to TRBJ2-5; D remains unclear. This CDR3 spans 10 amino acids. Germline CDR1 reads DFQATT; CDR2 reads SNEGSKA (reference sequence). With 6 bases removed from V and 4 bases from J, the gap between germline ends came to 6 bases.

The V call is TRBV15, the J call TRBJ2-5; 7 bases match TRBD1. The CDR3 consists of 14 residues. Per germline, CDR1 LNHNV and CDR2 YYDKDF (reference sequence). The V and J ends lost 4 bases and 2 bases, in that order; junction bases with no gene match: 4. The DNA of the CDR3 is TGTGCCACCAGCATTAGCAGGGGGCAAGAGACCCAGTACTTC. This translates into CATSISRGQETQYF.

The chain employs TRBV9 and TRBJ1-1; 8 bases match TRBD1. The V and J ends lost 4 bases and 9 bases, in that order; junction bases with no gene match: 8. This CDR3 contains 13 residues. Germline CDR1 and CDR2: SGDLS and YYNGEE. As DNA, the CDR3 is TGTGCCAGCAGCCCGGGACAGGCTCGACAAGCTTTCTTT. This gives the protein CASSPGQARQAFF.

This chain links TRBV4-2 with TRBJ2-2; D ambiguous. This CDR3 has 16 amino acids. Germline V gene sequence: CDR1 LGHNA, CDR2 YNFKEQ. V lost 0 bases and J lost 4, with 12 bases in between. As DNA, the CDR3 is TGTGCCAGCAGCCAAGATGAGAATGAGTCCACCGGGGAGCTGTTTTTT. Amino acid sequence: CASSQDENESTGELFF.

This clone was picked up a small number of times. One end of the junction fails to match germline, which may point to a read error. This chain joins TRBV19 and TRBJ2-2; D unresolved. The germline V gene encodes CDR1 LNHDA and CDR2 SQIVND (reference sequence). The length of the CDR3 is 13 residues. CDR3 DNA sequence: TGTGCCAGCCGTAACCTTAACATCGGGGAGCTGTTTTTT. Residues: CASRNLNIGELFF.

V and J are TRBV5-6 and TRBJ2-3; 9 bases line up with TRBD1. The CDR3 is 15 residues long. Germline V gene sequence: CDR1 SGHDT, CDR2 YYEEEE. Trimming removed 3 bases from V and 4 bases from J; junction bases left unmatched: 6. The CDR3 DNA reads as TGTGCCAGCAGCTGGGGGGACAGGGAGGCAGATACGCAGTATTTT. Amino acid sequence: CASSWGDREADTQYF. The full variable domain, with the rest looked up from reference TRBV5-6 and TRBJ2-3, is DAGVTQSPTHLIKTRGQQVTLRCSPKSGHDTVSWYQQALGQGPQFIFQYYEEEERQRGNFPDRFSGHQFPNYSSELNVNALLLGDSALYLCASSWGDREADTQYFGPGTRLTVL.

J is TRBJ2-5 and V is TRBV2; 8 nucleotides match TRBD2. Matching the DNA end better, TRBJ2-7 makes the J call doubtful. Germline V CDR1 and CDR2: SNHLY, FYNNEI. The CDR3 contains 13 residues. The CDR3 DNA sequence: TGTGCCAGCGCGGGGACTAGGGGATACGAGCAGTACTTC. It specifies CASAGTRGYEQYF.

The genes are TRBV11-2 and TRBJ2-3; D might be TRBD1 (5 bases). The CDR3 has 13 amino acids. The V gene lost 1 base and the J gene lost 6 bases, with 8 bases spanning the gap. The V gene's germline CDR1 is SGHAT and CDR2 FQNNGV. The CDR3 protein is CASSLAGSDTQYF. In DNA form, the CDR3 reads TGTGCCAGCAGCTTAGCAGGGTCCGATACGCAGTATTTT.

This rearrangement joins TRBV10-3 to TRBJ2-5, with 10 positions matching TRBD2. The end of the DNA is better explained by TRBJ2-7, so the J call may be wrong. Germline V lookup: CDR1 ENHRY, CDR2 SYGVKD. The CDR3 has 15 residues. CDR3 bases: TGTGCCATCAGTGAGACTAGCGGGAATAGCTACGAGCAGTACTTC. Translated: CAISETSGNSYEQYF.

This chain joins TRBV28 and TRBJ2-3; D is ambiguous. The CDR3 has 15 amino acids. Trimming removed 4 bases from V and 2 bases from J, with 13 bases in between. CDR1 and CDR2 from the germline V gene are MDHEN and SYDVKM. The CDR3 is CASSSHFGSTDTQYF. CDR3 in DNA: TGTGCCAGCAGTTCCCATTTCGGGTCCACAGATACGCAGTATTTT.

CDR3 in amino acids: CASSFDASTGQYF. CDR3 DNA sequence: TGTGCCAGCAGCTTTGACGCCTCTACCGGGCAGTACTTC. The chain has TRBV7-2 and TRBJ2-5, with D uncertain. The germline V gene has CDR1 SGHTA and CDR2 FQGNSA. The CDR3 has 13 amino acids. Deletions cut 3 bases from V and 11 bases from J, with 16 bases between.

This chain connects TRBV10-3 to TRBJ2-1, with D possibly TRBD2 on 5 matching bases. Germline lookup yields CDR1 ENHRY and CDR2 SYGVKD. Trimming stripped 0 bases from V and 0 bases from J, with 6 bases between. The CDR3 runs to 15 residues. CDR3 protein: CAISESGSSYNEQFF. Written as DNA, the CDR3 is TGTGCCATCAGTGAGTCGGGGAGCTCCTACAATGAGCAGTTCTTC.

The chain combines TRBV4-3 with TRBJ2-2; 10 bases agree with TRBD1. Germline lookup yields CDR1 LGHNA and CDR2 YSLEER. V lost 1 base, J lost 3 bases, and 5 bases stayed unmatched. CDR3 size: 17 residues. CDR3 loop: CASSQGLGTGDTGELFF. The DNA of the CDR3 is TGCGCCAGCAGCCAAGGTTTAGGGACAGGGGACACCGGGGAGCTGTTTTTT.

The rearrangement joins TRBV15 to TRBJ1-1; D gene uncertain. Germline V lookup: CDR1 LNHNV, CDR2 YYDKDF (reference sequence). The CDR3 sequence is 13 residues long. V was clipped by 1 base and J by 5 bases, with 8 bases between them. The CDR3 nucleotides are TGTGCCACCAGCAGAGTGACACGGACTGAAGCTTTCTTT. The encoded protein is CATSRVTRTEAFF.